The next 15 T cell receptor beta chains were all read from a single sample in a study of T-cell reconstitution after alpha-beta-depleted transplantation in children. It was with unique molecular identifiers that the TCRbeta library was prepared. TCRdb reanalysed the PCR reads using MiXCR and keeps one entry per CDR3 protein. The sample has 70,000 to 100,000 distinct CDR3 sequences, 12% seen once. Sequencing used PBMCs from the stem cell graft donor, obtained from the stem cell graft. Every receptor here comes from a human donor who donated a stem cell graft to a child with inherited bone marrow failure.

Remarks on this clonotype: Possible read error: a much larger clone is one base away. The V call is TRBV2, the J call TRBJ2-5; D remains unclear. The germline CDR1 and CDR2 sequences are SNHLY and FYNNEI. V lost 4 bases and J lost 7, with 13 bases in between. The CDR3 runs 13 residues. The DNA for the CDR3 is TGTGCCAGCAGTGGCACAGTGGAAGGGACCCAGTACTTC. Translated, it gives CASSGTVEGTQYF.

This clonotype showed up many times. The rearrangement joins TRBV7-2 to TRBJ2-1; TRBD1 matches at 12 bases. The J segment lost 10 bases and the V segment lost 3 bases, leaving 4 bases of the junction unmatched. Germline V CDR1 and CDR2: SGHTA, FQGNSA. This CDR3 spans 14 amino acids. The CDR3 nucleotides are TGTGCCAGCAGCTTCCGGGACAGGGGGCGCGAGCAGTTCTTC. Amino acid sequence: CASSFRDRGREQFF.

This clonotype was found many times. V and J are TRBV5-1 and TRBJ2-2, with D uncertain. Trimming took off 0 bases at V and 2 bases at J, with 5 bases between the two ends. The CDR3 contains 14 residues. Germline V gives CDR1 SGHRS, CDR2 YFSETQ. The CDR3 spells CASSLGSNTGELFF. Here the CDR3 DNA reads TGCGCCAGCAGCTTGGGCAGCAACACCGGGGAGCTGTTTTTT.

This clonotype has at least ten counts. V is TRBV9 and J is TRBJ2-7; 8 bases match TRBD2. Per germline, CDR1 SGDLS and CDR2 YYNGEE. CDR3 size: 14 residues. After removal of 0 bases from V and 3 bases from J, the junction contained 2 bases not matched to a gene. The CDR3 is CASSVASGSYEQYF. CDR3 sequence (DNA): TGTGCCAGCAGCGTAGCCAGCGGGAGCTACGAGCAGTACTTC. Supplemented by reference TRBV9 and TRBJ2-7, the full variable domain reads DSGVTQTPKHLITATGQRVTLRCSPRSGDLSVYWYQQSLDQGLQFLIQYYNGEERAKGNILERFSAQQFPDLHSELNLSSLELGDSALYFCASSVASGSYEQYFGPGTRLTVT.

This clonotype was seen ten or more times. This chain joins TRBV6-2 or TRBV6-3 and TRBJ2-7, with D possibly being TRBD1 (6 bases). CDR3 length: 14 residues. Germline V CDR1 and CDR2: MNHEY, SVGEGT. Trimming took 5 bases from V and 6 from J, leaving 17 bases between them. CDR3: CASSHDYKGGEQYF. The CDR3 bases are TGTGCCAGCAGTCACGACTATAAAGGGGGCGAGCAGTACTTC.

This clonotype was observed at least ten times. This chain uses TRBV5-1 with TRBJ1-1, with D unresolved. This CDR3 is built from 17 residues. Trimming took off 4 bases at V and 1 base at J, with 20 bases between the two ends. Germline CDR1 reads SGHRS; CDR2 reads YFSETQ. Here the CDR3 DNA reads TGCGCCAGCAGCCACCTGCCCAGTGTGGCTCCGAACACTGAAGCTTTCTTT. This encodes CASSHLPSVAPNTEAFF.

At least ten counts were recorded for this clonotype. The V gene is TRBV11-1, the J gene TRBJ1-1, with D perhaps matching TRBD1 (5 bases). Germline CDR1 is SGHAT and CDR2 is FQDESV (reference sequence). V gave up 5 bases and J gave up 4 bases, with 11 bases separating them. The CDR3 has 13 amino acids. The CDR3 spells CASSPARGTEAFF. Here the CDR3 DNA reads TGTGCCAGCAGCCCCGCAAGGGGCACTGAAGCTTTCTTT.

This clonotype has a count of ten or more. CDR3 sequence reads: CASSIKDEKLFF. CDR3 bases: TGTGCCAGTAGTATTAAGGACGAAAAACTGTTTTTT. The chain joins TRBV19 to TRBJ1-4; no clear D. The germline V gene encodes CDR1 LNHDA and CDR2 SQIVND (reference sequence). The CDR3 is 12 amino acids. Trimming cost V 3 bases and J 8 bases, with 7 bases left between them.

This clonotype has ten or more counts. This sequence joins TRBV5-5 and TRBJ1-1; D unresolved. The CDR3 runs to 11 residues. Germline CDR1 is SGHKS and CDR2 is YYEKEE (reference sequence). Trimming stripped 1 base from V and 5 bases from J, with 3 bases between. CDR3 in amino acids: CASSLWTEAFF. For the CDR3, the DNA is TGTGCCAGCAGCTTGTGGACTGAAGCTTTCTTT. Based on the CDR3 plus reference TRBV5-5 and TRBJ1-1, the full variable domain is DAGVTQSPTHLIKTRGQQVTLRCSPISGHKSVSWYQQVLGQGPQFIFQYYEKEERGRGNFPDRFSARQFPNYSSELNVNALLLGDSALYLCASSLWTEAFFGQGTRLTVV.

V usage is TRBV2 and J usage is TRBJ2-2; D uncertain. In germline, CDR1 is SNHLY, CDR2 FYNNEI. CDR3 length: 13 amino acids. V was clipped by 4 bases and J by 5 bases, with 8 bases between them. CDR3 amino acids: CASSVYATGELFF. In DNA form, the CDR3 reads TGTGCCAGCAGTGTATATGCTACCGGGGAGCTGTTTTTT.

V is TRBV4-1 and J is TRBJ2-7, with 10 bases lining up with TRBD1. After removal of 4 bases from V and 1 base from J, the junction contained 4 bases not matched to a gene. The CDR3 contains 15 residues. Looked up from germline, CDR1 is MGHRA and CDR2 is YSYEKL. CDR3 residues: CASSRQGAVSYEQYF. CDR3 DNA: TGCGCCAGCAGCCGACAGGGGGCCGTATCCTACGAGCAGTACTTC.

At least ten counts were recorded for this clonotype. This chain uses TRBV18 with TRBJ1-5; the D is unclear. V lost 2 bases and J lost 3, with 5 bases in between. This CDR3 is 13 amino acids long. From germline, CDR1 is KGHSH and CDR2 LQKENI. This chain's CDR3 is CASSPGNNQPQHF. In nucleotides, the CDR3 is TGTGCCAGCTCACCAGGGAACAATCAGCCCCAGCATTTT.

This clonotype occurred many times. This chain links TRBV7-8 with TRBJ2-6; D is possibly TRBD1 or TRBD2 (5 bases each). Deletions cut 9 bases from V and 2 bases from J, with 17 bases between. The CDR3 runs 16 residues. CDR1 SGHVS and CDR2 FQNEAQ come from the germline V gene. CDR3: CASIQSGGAGANVLTF. For the CDR3, the DNA is TGTGCCAGTATACAAAGTGGGGGTGCTGGGGCCAACGTCCTGACTTTC.

There are many counts of this clonotype. The chain employs TRBV7-2 and TRBJ2-7, with 12 bases that match TRBD2. CDR3 length: 13 amino acids. Germline CDR1 reads SGHTA; CDR2 reads FQGNSA. With V trimmed by 3 bases and J by 6 bases, 0 bases remained unmatched. CDR3 DNA sequence: TGTGCCAGCAGCTTGACTAGCGGGAGCGAGCAGTACTTC. It specifies CASSLTSGSEQYF.

This clonotype has a count of ten or more. V is TRBV27 and J is TRBJ2-2, with 9 bases matching TRBD1. The length of the CDR3 is 15 residues. Trimming at V came to 7 bases and at J to 1 base, leaving 4 bases not matched to a gene. Germline V gene data show CDR1 as MNHEY and CDR2 as SMNVEV (reference sequence). In nucleotides, the CDR3 is TGTGCCAGCATGACGGGACAGGGGAACACCGGGGAGCTGTTTTTT. Amino acid sequence: CASMTGQGNTGELFF.